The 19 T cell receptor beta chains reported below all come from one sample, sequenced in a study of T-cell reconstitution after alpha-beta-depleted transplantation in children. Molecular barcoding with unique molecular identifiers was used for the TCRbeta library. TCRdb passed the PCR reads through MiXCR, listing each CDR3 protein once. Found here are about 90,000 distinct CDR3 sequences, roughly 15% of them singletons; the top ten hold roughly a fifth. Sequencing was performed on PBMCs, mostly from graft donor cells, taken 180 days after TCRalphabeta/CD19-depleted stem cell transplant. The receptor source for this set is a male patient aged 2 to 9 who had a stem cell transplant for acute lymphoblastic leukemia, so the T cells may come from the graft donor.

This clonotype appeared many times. The CDR3 DNA is TGCAGTGCTAGAGGGTGGGGAAACTACGAGCAGTACTTC. Protein product: CSARGWGNYEQYF. The genes are TRBV20-1 and TRBJ2-7; D is uncertain. The CDR3 spans 13 residues. From germline, CDR1 is DFQATT and CDR2 SNEGSKA (reference sequence). With 1 base removed from V and 3 bases from J, the gap between germline ends came to 10 bases.

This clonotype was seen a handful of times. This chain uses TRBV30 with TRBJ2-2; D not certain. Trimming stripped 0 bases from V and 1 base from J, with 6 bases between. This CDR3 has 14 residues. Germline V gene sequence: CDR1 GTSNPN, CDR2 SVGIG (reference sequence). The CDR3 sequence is CAWSVLLNTGELFF. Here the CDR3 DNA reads TGTGCCTGGAGTGTGTTGCTGAACACCGGGGAGCTGTTTTTT.

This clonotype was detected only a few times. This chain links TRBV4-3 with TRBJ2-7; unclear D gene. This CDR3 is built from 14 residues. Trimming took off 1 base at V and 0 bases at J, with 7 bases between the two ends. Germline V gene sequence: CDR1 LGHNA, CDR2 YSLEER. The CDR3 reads CASSQGAGSYEQYF. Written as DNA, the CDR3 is TGCGCCAGCAGCCAAGGGGCAGGCTCCTACGAGCAGTACTTC.

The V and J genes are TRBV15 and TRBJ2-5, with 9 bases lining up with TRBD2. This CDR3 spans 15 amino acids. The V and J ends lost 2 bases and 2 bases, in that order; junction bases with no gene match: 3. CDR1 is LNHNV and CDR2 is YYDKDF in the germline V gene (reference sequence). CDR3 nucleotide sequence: TGTGCCACCAGCAGACGACTAGCGGTACAAGAGACCCAGTACTTC. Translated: CATSRRLAVQETQYF. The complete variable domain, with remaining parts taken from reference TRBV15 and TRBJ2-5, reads DAMVIQNPRYQVTQFGKPVTLSCSQTLNHNVMYWYQQKSSQAPKLLFHYYDKDFNNEADTPDNFQSRRPNTSFCFLDIRSPGLGDTAMYLCATSRRLAVQETQYFGPGTRLLVL.

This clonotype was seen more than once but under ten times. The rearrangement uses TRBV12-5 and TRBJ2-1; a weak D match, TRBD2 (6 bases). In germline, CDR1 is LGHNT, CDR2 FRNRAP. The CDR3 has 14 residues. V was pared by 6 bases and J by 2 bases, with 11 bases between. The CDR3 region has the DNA TGTGCTAGTGGGATTAGCGGACCCTACAATGAGCAGTTCTTC. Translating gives CASGISGPYNEQFF.

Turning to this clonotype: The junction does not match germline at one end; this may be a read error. CDR3 sequence (DNA): TGCGCCAGCAGCTTGGGTCGGACAGGCTCTGGGGCCAACATCCTGACTTTC. Encoded protein: CASSLGRTGSGANILTF. This rearrangement joins TRBV5-1 to TRBJ2-6; 7 nucleotides agree with TRBD1. The CDR3 is 17 residues long. The germline gives CDR1 SGHRS, CDR2 YFSETQ.

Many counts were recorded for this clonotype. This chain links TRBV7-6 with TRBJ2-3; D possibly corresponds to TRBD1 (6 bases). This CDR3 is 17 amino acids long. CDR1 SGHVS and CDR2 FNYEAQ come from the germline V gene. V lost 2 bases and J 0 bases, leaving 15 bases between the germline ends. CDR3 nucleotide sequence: TGTGCCAGCAGCTTATACGGTCGACAGGCTAGCACAGATACGCAGTATTTT. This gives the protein CASSLYGRQASTDTQYF.

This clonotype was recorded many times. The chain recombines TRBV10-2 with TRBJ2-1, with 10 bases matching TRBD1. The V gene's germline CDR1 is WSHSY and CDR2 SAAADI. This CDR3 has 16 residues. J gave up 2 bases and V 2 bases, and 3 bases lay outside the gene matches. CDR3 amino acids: CASSERDRGPYNEQFF. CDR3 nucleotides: TGCGCCAGCAGTGAGCGGGACAGGGGACCCTACAATGAGCAGTTCTTC.

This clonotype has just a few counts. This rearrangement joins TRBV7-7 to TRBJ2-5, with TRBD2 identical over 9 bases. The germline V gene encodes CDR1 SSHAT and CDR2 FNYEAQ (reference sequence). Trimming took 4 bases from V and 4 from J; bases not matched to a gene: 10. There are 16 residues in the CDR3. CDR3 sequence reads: CASSSTVAGVGETQYF. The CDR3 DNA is TGTGCCAGCAGCTCCACCGTAGCGGGGGTAGGAGAGACCCAGTACTTC. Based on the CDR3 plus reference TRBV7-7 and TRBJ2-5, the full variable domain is GAGVSQSPRYKVTKRGQDVTLRCDPISSHATLYWYQQALGQGPEFLTYFNYEAQPDKSGLPSDRFSAERPEGSISTLTIQRTEQRDSAMYRCASSSTVAGVGETQYFGPGTRLLVL.

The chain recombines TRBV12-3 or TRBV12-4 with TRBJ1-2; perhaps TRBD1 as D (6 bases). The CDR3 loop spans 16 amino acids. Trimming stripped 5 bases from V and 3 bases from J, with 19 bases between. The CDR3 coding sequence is TGTGCCAGCAGTCTACCCCCAACAGGGAGGGACTATGGCTACACCTTC. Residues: CASSLPPTGRDYGYTF.

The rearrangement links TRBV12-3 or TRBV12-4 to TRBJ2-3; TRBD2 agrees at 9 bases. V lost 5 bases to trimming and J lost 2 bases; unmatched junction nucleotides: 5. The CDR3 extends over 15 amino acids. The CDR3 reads CASSSPGLATDTQYF. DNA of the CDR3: TGTGCCAGCAGTAGCCCGGGACTAGCCACAGATACGCAGTATTTT.

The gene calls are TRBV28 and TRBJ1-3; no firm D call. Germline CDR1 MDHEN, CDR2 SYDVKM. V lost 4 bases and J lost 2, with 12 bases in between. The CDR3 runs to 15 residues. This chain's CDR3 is CASSSSLRPGNTIYF. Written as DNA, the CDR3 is TGTGCCAGCAGTTCCTCACTCAGGCCTGGAAACACCATATATTTT.

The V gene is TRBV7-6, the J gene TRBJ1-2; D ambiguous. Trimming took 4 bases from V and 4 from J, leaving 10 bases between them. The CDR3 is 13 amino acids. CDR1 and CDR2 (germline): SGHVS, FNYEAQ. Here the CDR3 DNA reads TGTGCCAGCAGCTCGACTGTTTTCTATGGCTACACCTTC. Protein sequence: CASSSTVFYGYTF.

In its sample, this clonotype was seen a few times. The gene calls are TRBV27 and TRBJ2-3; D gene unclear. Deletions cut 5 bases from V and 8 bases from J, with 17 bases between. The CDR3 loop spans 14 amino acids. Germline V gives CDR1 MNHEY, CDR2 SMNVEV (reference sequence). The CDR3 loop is CASSLRSRQVTQYF. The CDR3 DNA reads TGTGCCAGCAGTCTTAGAAGCCGACAAGTTACGCAGTATTTT.

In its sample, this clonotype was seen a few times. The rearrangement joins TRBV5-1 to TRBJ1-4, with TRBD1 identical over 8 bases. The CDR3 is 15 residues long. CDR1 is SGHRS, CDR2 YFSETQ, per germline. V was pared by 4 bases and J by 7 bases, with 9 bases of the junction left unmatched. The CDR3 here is CASSPTGALFEKLFF. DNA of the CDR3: TGCGCCAGCAGCCCGACAGGGGCCTTATTTGAAAAACTGTTTTTT.

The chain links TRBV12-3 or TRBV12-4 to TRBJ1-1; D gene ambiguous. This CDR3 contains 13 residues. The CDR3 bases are TGTCCACCAGCAGCTTACCGGGGAGTTGAAGCTTTCTTT. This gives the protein CPPAAYRGVEAFF.

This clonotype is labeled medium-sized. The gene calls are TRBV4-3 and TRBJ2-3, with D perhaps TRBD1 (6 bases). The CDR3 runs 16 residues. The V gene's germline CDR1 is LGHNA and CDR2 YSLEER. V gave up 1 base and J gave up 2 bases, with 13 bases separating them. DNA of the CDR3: TGCGCCAGCAGCCAAGGCCGGGACACAAACACAGATACGCAGTATTTT. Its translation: CASSQGRDTNTDTQYF.

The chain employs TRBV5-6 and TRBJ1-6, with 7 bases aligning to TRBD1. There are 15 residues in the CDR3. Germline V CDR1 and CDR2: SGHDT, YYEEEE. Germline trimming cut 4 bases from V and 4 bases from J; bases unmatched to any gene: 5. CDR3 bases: TGTGCCAGCAGCCCGGACAGGAGTTATAATTCACCCCTCCACTTT. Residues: CASSPDRSYNSPLHF.

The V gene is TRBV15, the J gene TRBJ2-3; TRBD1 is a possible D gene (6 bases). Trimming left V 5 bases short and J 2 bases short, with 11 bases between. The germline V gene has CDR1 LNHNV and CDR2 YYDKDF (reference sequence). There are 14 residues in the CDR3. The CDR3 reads CATSLRQATDTQYF. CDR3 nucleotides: TGTGCCACCAGCCTACGACAGGCCACAGATACGCAGTATTTT.